This TCR beta chain appears in the sequencing data of a study of T-cell reconstitution after alpha-beta-depleted transplantation in children. This clonotype came up many times. Its antigen remains unknown. Trimming pared 2 bases from V and 0 bases from J, leaving 11 bases between. The CDR3 is made up of 16 amino acids. Germline V lookup: CDR1 SGHTA, CDR2 FQGNSA. The TCRbeta library incorporated unique molecular identifiers. MiXCR, run by TCRdb on the PCR reads, gives a single entry per CDR3 protein. Among some 220,000 distinct CDR3 sequences listed, roughly 11% were seen once. Findings and caveats of the study: After one year, T-cell counts and TCRbeta diversity mostly came from new T cells.

The specimen comprised PBMCs, sampled before TCRalphabeta/CD19-depleted stem cell transplant. The sequence derives from a child younger than two with acute myeloid leukemia, due to receive a stem cell transplant. The chain joins TRBV7-2 to TRBJ2-1; TRBD1 might be the D (6 bases). CDR3 region: CASSLQGLSSYNEQFF. DNA for the CDR3: TGTGCCAGCAGCTTACAGGGGCTGAGCTCCTACAATGAGCAGTTCTTC.